Here is one TCR beta chain with its context. Its binding antigen is unknown. Per-nucleotide qualities are absent, and no much larger clonotype sits a single base away. V is reduced by 3 bases and J by 5 bases, leaving a spacing of 23 bases between them. The germline V gene (reference sequence) supplies CDR1 SGHAT and CDR2 FQDESV. Reading from cysteine to phenylalanine, the CDR3 counts 19 amino acids. Only the CDR3 DNA is retained, 57 bases long and in frame from the first base. The data are from a study of CD8 T cells in ankylosing spondylitis (TCRdb year 2017). With respect to the entire study: T cell receptor beta repertoires were profiled in healthy donors and ankylosing spondylitis patients so that disease-linked TCR variants could be found. Peripheral blood was sampled, and synovial fluid was also collected from ankylosing spondylitis patients. The full study cohort was made up of about 25 ankylosing spondylitis patients and 108 healthy donors. Summary of the overall study and its limitations: A TCR beta motif made up of several highly homologous amino acid variants appeared to be characteristic of blood from ankylosing spondylitis patients. Some motif variants were previously reported in synovial fluid and blood of reactive arthritis patients, suggesting common disease-initiation mechanisms. A CD8+ phenotype was shown by the disease-linked clones, which were found at relatively low frequencies in peripheral blood. Significant enrichment of the disease-linked clones was reported in matched synovial fluid samples from ankylosing spondylitis patients.

TCRdb shows the sequencer as Illumina HiSeq 2500. TCR beta libraries were prepared by quantitative 5'-RACE with molecular barcodes. The paper's data handling went like this. A new computational method, built on a probabilistic model of VDJ rearrangement, was used to identify disease-linked TCR variants. TCRdb handled the public reads itself, with Q25 trimming in fastp and clone calling in MiXCR, and kept productive beta chains. Here each entry gathers all rows of one CDR3 protein and keeps the most common genes and DNA. The V and J calls were determined by TCRdb, not by the authors. This sample lists under 450,000 distinct CDR3 sequences; 15% to 20% were detected once. The top ten clones comprise approximately 0.97% of the sample.

The chain is assembled from TRBV11-1 and TRBJ1-6; D gene: possibly TRBD1, on 5 matching bases. This sequence originates from a male donor with ankylosing spondylitis. Sequencing was performed on blood, either unsorted or a sorted T cell fraction (not recorded which). CDR3 protein: CASSFSNVFTGLDNSPLHF. In nucleotide form, the sequence is TGTGCCAGCAGCTTTTCGAATGTATTCACGGGGCTTGATAATTCACCCCTCCACTTT.